This section outlines one T cell receptor beta chain sequence together with its context. Its antigen is currently unknown. TCRdb re-analysed the 5' RACE reads in MiXCR, keeping a single row per CDR3 protein. Among roughly 700,000 distinct CDR3 sequences, around 20% were seen once, and the ten largest hold around a fifth. This entry comes from a study of CD8 T cells in ankylosing spondylitis. Study results and caveats: Blood from ankylosing spondylitis patients appeared to carry a characteristic roughly 8-variant TCR beta motif.

The CDR3 runs to 14 residues. Germline CDR1 ENHRY, CDR2 SYGVKD. Trimming pared 10 bases from V and 5 bases from J, leaving 21 bases between. Source material: blood, either unsorted or a sorted T cell fraction (not recorded which). The chain employs TRBV10-3 and TRBJ2-7; D perhaps matches TRBD2 (6 bases). This TCR was sampled from a male donor with ankylosing spondylitis. The CDR3 is CATAQVKGTHEQYF. Here the CDR3 DNA reads TGTGCCACCGCACAGGTGAAAGGGACTCACGAGCAGTACTTC.